The 10 T cell receptor beta chains below all came from one sample that was sequenced in a study of blood T cell repertoires in COVID-19. Only in-frame clones appear in the TCRdb table, and some are missing; sequencing was by immunoSEQ multiplex PCR. The profile shows just over 95,000 clones, 81% of them singletons. Sequencing was carried out using peripheral blood. The receptors originated from a man between 60 and 75 years old with acute or convalescent COVID-19.

The chain is built from TRBV3-1 (or the pseudogene TRBV3-2) and TRBJ2-3; D gene ambiguous. Trimming removed 1 base from V and 2 bases from J, with 10 bases in between. The germline CDR1 and CDR2 sequences are LGHDT and YNNKEL (reference sequence). CDR3 length: 15 amino acids. The DNA for the CDR3 is TGTGCCAGCAGCCAAGCTGCGACTTCCACAGATACGCAGTATTTT. Amino acids: CASSQAATSTDTQYF.

The count of this clone is one. CDR3 coding DNA: TGTGCCAGCAGCTTAAGGGGCGGCAACGAGCAGTACTTC. It encodes CASSLRGGNEQYF. The chain carries TRBV11-3 and TRBJ2-7; D is perhaps TRBD1 (5 bases). This CDR3 has 13 residues. With 2 bases removed from V and 5 bases from J, the gap between germline ends came to 10 bases. From germline, CDR1 is SGHNT and CDR2 YENEEA.

The chain uses TRBV24-1 and TRBJ2-5; 12 bases are a match to TRBD1. The CDR3 contains 16 residues. Trimming cost V 4 bases and J 4 bases; bases outside gene matches: 6. Germline CDR1 reads KGHDR; CDR2 reads SFDVKD. CDR3 sequence reads: CATSDPGTGGGETQYF. For the CDR3, the DNA is TGTGCCACCAGTGACCCCGGGACAGGGGGCGGAGAGACCCAGTACTTC.

V usage is TRBV4-3 and J usage is TRBJ2-3; 9 bases line up with TRBD2. V dropped 0 bases and J dropped 3; count of bases not matched to a gene: 4. CDR1 is LGHNA, CDR2 YSLEER, per germline. The CDR3 is 16 amino acids. CDR3 nucleotide sequence: TGCGCCAGCAGCCAAGATAGCGGGAGTAAGACAGATACGCAGTATTTT. This sequence encodes CASSQDSGSKTDTQYF.

V usage is TRBV18 and J usage is TRBJ1-6, with 8 bases matching TRBD1. Trimming at V came to 6 bases and at J to 5 bases, leaving 6 bases not matched to a gene. Germline V gene lookup returns CDR1 KGHSH and CDR2 LQKENI. The CDR3 consists of 15 residues. The CDR3 reads CASSQGAVDNSPLHF. The CDR3 region has the DNA TGTGCCAGCTCCCAGGGGGCGGTGGATAATTCACCCCTCCACTTT.

V gene TRBV29-1 combines with J gene TRBJ2-3, with D tentatively TRBD1 (6 bases). V was clipped by 5 bases and J by 2 bases, with 11 bases between them. This CDR3 is built from 13 residues. Germline V lookup: CDR1 SQVTM, CDR2 ANQGSEA. Here the CDR3 reads CSVSGQNTDTQYF. The CDR3 DNA reads TGCAGCGTTTCTGGACAGAACACAGATACGCAGTATTTT.

A word on this clone: Other DNA sequences in this sample translate to the same CDR3. The rearrangement uses TRBV3-1 (or the pseudogene TRBV3-2) and TRBJ1-2; 7 bases fit TRBD1. With 4 bases clipped from V and 5 bases from J, the junction kept 1 base outside the gene matches. This CDR3 comprises 12 residues. Germline V lookup: CDR1 LGHDT, CDR2 YNNKEL (reference sequence). The CDR3 nucleotides read TGTGCCAGCAGCCCAGGGGGGTATGGCTACACCTTC. Translating it yields CASSPGGYGYTF.

The gene calls are TRBV11-3 and TRBJ1-6, with D unclear. CDR1 SGHNT and CDR2 YENEEA come from the germline V gene. The CDR3 contains 14 residues. Trimming took off 1 base at V and 7 bases at J, with 8 bases between the two ends. CDR3 in DNA: TGTGCCAGCAGCTTAGGGGCCGCAAATTCACCCCTCCACTTT. It specifies CASSLGAANSPLHF. Using reference TRBV11-3 and TRBJ1-6 for the parts outside the CDR3, the full variable domain is EAGVVQSPRYKIIEKKQPVAFWCNPISGHNTLYWYLQNLGQGPELLIRYENEEAVDDSQLPKDRFSAERLKGVDSTLKIQPAELGDSAVYLCASSLGAANSPLHFGNGTRLTVT.

The chain carries TRBV10-2 and TRBJ2-3; 11 positions match TRBD2. Germline V gives CDR1 WSHSY, CDR2 SAAADI. V was clipped by 6 bases and J by 5 bases; unmatched bases: 7. The CDR3 covers 15 residues. CDR3 protein: CASSQLAGVGDTQYF. The DNA for the CDR3 is TGCGCCAGCAGCCAACTAGCGGGGGTAGGAGATACGCAGTATTTT.

The chain recombines TRBV5-6 with TRBJ1-2, with D perhaps TRBD1 (6 bases). This CDR3 has 13 residues. Trimming shortened V by 1 base and J by 8 bases, and 12 bases separated the two germline ends. Germline values: CDR1 SGHDT, CDR2 YYEEEE. The CDR3 here is CASSLPTGGGYTF. The CDR3 region has the DNA TGTGCCAGCAGCTTGCCGACAGGAGGCGGCTACACCTTC.